These 32 T cell receptor beta chains were all obtained from the same sample, sequenced in a study of Tregs in tolerant kidney transplant recipients. The table came from immunoSEQ multiplex PCR; TCRdb's copy has only in-frame clones and leaves some out. Here the sample spans fewer than 100,000 clones, 91% being singletons. The sample consisted of Tregs from blood, taken before the transplant. Receptors were obtained from a human donor who received a combined kidney and bone marrow transplant.

The chain recombines TRBV19 with TRBJ2-7, with D uncertain. Trimming pared 5 bases from V and 2 bases from J, leaving 10 bases between. The CDR3 has 13 amino acids. Germline assignment: CDR1 LNHDA and CDR2 SQIVND (reference sequence). CDR3 residues: CASSLSGTYEQYF. In DNA, the CDR3 is TGTGCCAGTAGTTTATCAGGAACCTACGAGCAGTACTTC.

The rearrangement links TRBV28 to TRBJ2-3; a possible D gene is TRBD1 (8 bases). The CDR3 runs 17 residues. V was trimmed by 6 bases and J by 4 bases, leaving 23 bases between them. Per the germline V gene, CDR1 is MDHEN and CDR2 is SYDVKM. CDR3 sequence: CASRRPGRTGRADTQYF. The CDR3 nucleotides are TGTGCCAGCAGGCGTCCCGGGAGGACAGGGAGGGCAGATACGCAGTATTTT.

The chain uses TRBV5-8 and TRBJ2-6; no reliable D call. There are 14 residues in the CDR3. Germline values: CDR1 SGHTS, CDR2 YDEGEE. With 0 bases removed from V and 0 bases from J, the gap between germline ends came to 1 base. The CDR3 nucleotides are TGTGCCAGCAGCTTGGGCTCTGGGGCCAACGTCCTGACTTTC. It encodes CASSLGSGANVLTF.

The CDR3 spells CASSLGGSWGNTEAFF. CDR3 in DNA: TGTGCCAGCAGCTTGGGGGGGTCATGGGGAAACACTGAAGCTTTCTTT. The V and J genes are TRBV5-4 and TRBJ1-1, with D possibly being TRBD1 (5 bases). Trimming cost V 0 bases and J 2 bases, with 14 bases left between them. CDR1 is SGHNT, CDR2 YYREEE, per germline (reference sequence). The CDR3 contains 16 residues.

The gene calls are TRBV4-2 and TRBJ2-3, with 8 positions matching TRBD2. CDR3 length: 17 residues. J lost 0 bases, V lost 8 bases, and 13 bases had no gene match. In germline, CDR1 is LGHNA, CDR2 YNFKEQ. The CDR3: CASPGGTAGASTDTQYF. The CDR3 DNA reads as TGTGCCAGCCCGGGAGGGACGGCGGGGGCTAGCACAGATACGCAGTATTTT.

The rearrangement uses TRBV7-2 and TRBJ1-5; D ambiguous. The CDR3 runs 13 residues. Germline V lookup: CDR1 SGHTA, CDR2 FQGNSA. With 3 bases removed from V and 7 bases from J, the gap between germline ends came to 10 bases. DNA for the CDR3: TGTGCCAGCAGCTTGGAAGTATACCAGCCCCAGCATTTT. This encodes CASSLEVYQPQHF.

The chain recombines TRBV28 with TRBJ2-5; tentatively, D is TRBD1 (6 bases). The J call may be wrong; the DNA end is better matched by TRBJ2-7. CDR1 and CDR2 (germline): MDHEN, SYDVKM. The CDR3 consists of 14 residues. The CDR3 region is CASSVRDNSYEQYF. Here the CDR3 DNA reads TGTGCCAGCAGTGTACGGGACAACAGCTACGAGCAGTACTTC.

The chain links TRBV7-2 to TRBJ1-2; TRBD1 matches at 9 bases. The V gene end was trimmed by 5 bases and the J gene end by 5 bases; junction bases not matched to a gene: 3. The V gene's germline CDR1 is SGHTA and CDR2 FQGNSA. The CDR3 spans 13 residues. The CDR3 sequence: CASSAGTGYGYTF. CDR3 nucleotide sequence: TGTGCCAGCAGCGCCGGGACAGGGTATGGCTACACCTTC.

This sequence joins TRBV19 and TRBJ2-1; 7 nucleotides agree with TRBD2. The CDR3 consists of 16 residues. Germline-derived CDR1 and CDR2 are LNHDA and SQIVND (reference sequence). V was pared by 7 bases and J by 0 bases, with 9 bases of the junction left unmatched. The CDR3 DNA reads TGTGCCAGTACCTCCGGCGGGAGAGGCTCCTACAATGAGCAGTTCTTC. It is translated as CASTSGGRGSYNEQFF.

This rearrangement joins TRBV11-2 to TRBJ1-4, with a possible D match to TRBD1 (6 bases). Germline assignment: CDR1 SGHAT and CDR2 FQNNGV. The CDR3 spans 14 residues. V shed 0 bases and J shed 12 bases, with 14 bases lying between them. CDR3 in amino acids: CASSLDFGRGQLFF. The CDR3 bases are TGTGCCAGCAGCTTAGATTTTGGCAGGGGTCAACTGTTTTTT.

The J gene is TRBJ2-1, the V gene TRBV5-1; 15 bases match TRBD2. This CDR3 has 17 amino acids. Germline V CDR1 and CDR2: SGHRS, YFSETQ. V shed 1 base, J shed 9 bases, and the junction held 8 bases outside the gene matches. The CDR3 DNA reads as TGCGCCAGCAGCTTGCTAGGACTAGCGGGAGGGCCCGCTGAGCAGTTCTTC. It encodes CASSLLGLAGGPAEQFF.

The chain recombines TRBV19 with TRBJ2-7; possibly TRBD1 for D (5 bases). The CDR3 totals 16 residues. V was trimmed by 1 base and J by 5 bases, leaving 18 bases between them. Looked up from germline, CDR1 is LNHDA and CDR2 is SQIVND (reference sequence). Here the CDR3 DNA reads TGTGCCAGTAGTATAGCTAACCTGGGCAGGGCCCACGAGCAGTACTTC. Translated: CASSIANLGRAHEQYF.

About this clone itself: A junction end diverges from the germline sequence, so it may reflect a read error. V gene TRBV10-3 combines with J gene TRBJ2-5; D not resolved. The germline V gene has CDR1 ENHRY and CDR2 SYGVKD. The CDR3 is made up of 12 amino acids. In nucleotides, the CDR3 is TGTGCCGTCAGTAGAGACCAAGAGACCCAGTACTTC. Encoded protein: CAVSRDQETQYF.

This clone is a singleton in its sample. The V gene is TRBV4-3, the J gene TRBJ2-1; no firm D call. This CDR3 region has 15 residues. Looked up from germline, CDR1 is LGHNA and CDR2 is YSLEER. V was clipped by 3 bases and J by 6 bases, with 15 bases between them. CDR3 nucleotides: TGCGCCAGCAGCCAGGGCCAGCTCCAAGTCAATGAGCAGTTCTTC. This gives the protein CASSQGQLQVNEQFF.

V is TRBV4-2 and J is TRBJ2-1, with D perhaps matching TRBD2 (6 bases). The CDR3 length is 16 residues. The germline V gene encodes CDR1 LGHNA and CDR2 YNFKEQ. V was cut by 1 base and J by 8 bases, with 18 bases left in between. The CDR3 DNA reads TGTGCCAGCAGCCAAGTTTTCTTTCGGGGGTTCGATGAGCAGTTCTTC. Translated: CASSQVFFRGFDEQFF.

This clone appeared once. The chain uses TRBV7-3 and TRBJ2-5, with 8 bases lining up with TRBD2. The CDR3 consists of 15 residues. The trim removed 2 bases at V and 3 bases at J, leaving 5 bases unmatched. Germline V gives CDR1 SGHTA, CDR2 FQGTGA. In DNA, the CDR3 is TGTGCCAGCAGCTTAGGCGGGGGGCTTGAAGAGACCCAGTACTTC. Residues: CASSLGGGLEETQYF.

The chain has TRBV9 and TRBJ2-7; D is unresolved. Trimming removed 5 bases at V and 4 bases at J, with 13 bases between. The CDR3 extends over 13 amino acids. The germline gives CDR1 SGDLS, CDR2 YYNGEE. CDR3 residues: CASSKGQIYEQYF. CDR3 coding DNA: TGTGCCAGCAGTAAAGGTCAAATATACGAGCAGTACTTC.

This sequence joins TRBV30 and TRBJ1-1; no reliable D call. The CDR3 runs to 15 residues. Germline loops: CDR1 GTSNPN, CDR2 SVGIG (reference sequence). V was trimmed by 0 bases and J by 1 base, leaving 12 bases between them. CDR3 region: CAWSVHGPSNTEAFF. CDR3 DNA sequence: TGTGCCTGGAGTGTACACGGACCCTCGAACACTGAAGCTTTCTTT. Drawing the rest from reference TRBV30 and TRBJ1-1, the complete variable domain is SQTIHQWPATLVQPVGSPLSLECTVEGTSNPNLYWYRQAAGRGLQLLFYSVGIGQISSEVPQNLSASRPQDRQFILSSKKLLLSDSGFYLCAWSVHGPSNTEAFFGQGTRLTVV.

The J gene is TRBJ1-1, the V gene TRBV15, with no clear D. The CDR3 consists of 15 residues. Trimming left V 0 bases short and J 2 bases short, with 10 bases between. Germline-derived CDR1 and CDR2 are LNHNV and YYDKDF (reference sequence). Written as DNA, the CDR3 is TGTGCCACCAGCAGAGATCTAAGTGGAAACACTGAAGCTTTCTTT. It encodes CATSRDLSGNTEAFF.

The table lists this clone with a count of one. Other nucleotide sequences in the sample specify the same CDR3. The chain couples TRBV5-4 to TRBJ1-2; perhaps TRBD1 as D (6 bases). This CDR3 is built from 14 residues. Trimming shortened V by 0 bases and J by 5 bases, and 11 bases separated the two germline ends. The germline V gene encodes CDR1 SGHNT and CDR2 YYREEE (reference sequence). The CDR3 nucleotides read TGTGCCAGCAGCTTGGGGGGGACAAGATATGGCTACACCTTC. As protein: CASSLGGTRYGYTF.

V usage is TRBV5-1 and J usage is TRBJ2-5, with D perhaps matching TRBD1 (6 bases). The CDR3 totals 13 residues. Germline CDR1 is SGHRS and CDR2 is YFSETQ. The germline V and J ends were trimmed by 6 bases and 0 bases, with 9 bases remaining between them. The CDR3 region is CASTRDNQETQYF. The CDR3 DNA follows: TGCGCCAGCACTCGGGACAACCAAGAGACCCAGTACTTC.

V usage is TRBV4-2 and J usage is TRBJ1-1; D gene uncertain. CDR3 length: 15 amino acids. Per germline, CDR1 LGHNA and CDR2 YNFKEQ. Trimming took 0 bases from V and 5 from J, leaving 13 bases between them. The CDR3 DNA follows: TGTGCCAGCAGCCAAGATGCGGCCCCCAGGACTGAAGCTTTCTTT. The encoded protein is CASSQDAAPRTEAFF.

This chain links TRBV6-5 with TRBJ2-3; D ambiguous. The CDR3 loop spans 13 amino acids. Germline CDR1 reads MNHEY; CDR2 reads SVGAGI. Trimming cost V 4 bases and J 4 bases, with 9 bases left between them. Here the CDR3 DNA reads TGTGCCAGCAGTTTGTCTTGGTCAGATACGCAGTATTTT. Translation: CASSLSWSDTQYF.

The CDR3 region is CASSLDGSSGNTIYF. In DNA, the CDR3 is TGTGCCAGCAGTTTGGACGGCAGCTCTGGAAACACCATATATTTT. The chain is built from TRBV28 and TRBJ1-3; D gene ambiguous. CDR1 is MDHEN and CDR2 is SYDVKM in the germline V gene. The CDR3 contains 15 residues. V shed 3 bases and J shed 0 bases, with 9 bases lying between them.

The chain joins TRBV4-2 to TRBJ2-1; the match to TRBD2 covers 14 bases. Germline V CDR1 and CDR2: LGHNA, YNFKEQ. V lost 1 base to trimming and J lost 8 bases; unmatched junction nucleotides: 19. This CDR3 region has 21 residues. CDR3 in amino acids: CASSQGLHFGLAGGPIDEQFF. The CDR3, as DNA: TGTGCCAGCAGCCAAGGGCTCCACTTTGGACTAGCGGGAGGCCCTATCGATGAGCAGTTCTTC.

The chain is built from TRBV28 and TRBJ1-5; D might be TRBD1 (6 bases). Deletions cut 3 bases from V and 6 bases from J, with 18 bases between. Per the germline V gene, CDR1 is MDHEN and CDR2 is SYDVKM. The CDR3 spans 16 residues. CDR3 nucleotides: TGTGCCAGCAGTTTCCCTCTCCGGGACACTAGTCAGCCCCAGCATTTT. Translated: CASSFPLRDTSQPQHF. The full variable domain, its missing parts supplied by reference TRBV28 and TRBJ1-5, is DVKVTQSSRYLVKRTGEKVFLECVQDMDHENMFWYRQDPGLGLRLIYFSYDVKMKEKGDIPEGYSVSREKKERFSLILESASTNQTSMYLCASSFPLRDTSQPQHFGDGTRLSIL.

The rearrangement joins TRBV28 to TRBJ1-1, with a tentative D call TRBD1 (6 bases). Germline values: CDR1 MDHEN, CDR2 SYDVKM. The CDR3 has 14 amino acids. The V gene lost 3 bases and the J gene lost 2 bases, with 10 bases spanning the gap. CDR3 sequence: CASSFQGLNTEAFF. The CDR3, as DNA: TGTGCCAGCAGTTTTCAGGGGCTTAACACTGAAGCTTTCTTT.

As regards this clone: The junction departs from germline at one end; a sequencing error may be responsible. Within the sample, other DNA sequences also encode this same CDR3. V and J are TRBV5-1 and TRBJ1-1, with 9 bases fitting TRBD1. Per germline, CDR1 SGHRS and CDR2 YFSETQ. The CDR3 has 14 amino acids. Written as DNA, the CDR3 is TGCGCCAGCGGGACAGGGAATGGAGAAACTGAGGCTTTCTTT. Translated, it gives CASGTGNGETEAFF.

The chain uses TRBV4-1 and TRBJ2-3, with TRBD2 as a possible D gene (6 bases). Germline V gene lookup returns CDR1 MGHRA and CDR2 YSYEKL. V gave up 1 base and J gave up 1 base, with 9 bases separating them. The CDR3 loop spans 15 amino acids. The CDR3 region is CASSQGPSGTDTQYF. The DNA for the CDR3 is TGCGCCAGCAGCCAAGGCCCTAGCGGCACAGATACGCAGTATTTT.

CDR3 loop: CAISRDRGTDTQYF. CDR3 in DNA: TGTGCCATCAGTAGGGACAGAGGCACAGATACGCAGTATTTT. The rearrangement links TRBV10-3 to TRBJ2-3, with 7 bases aligning to TRBD1. This CDR3 is 14 amino acids long. J lost 1 base, V lost 5 bases, and 3 bases had no gene match. The V gene's germline CDR1 is ENHRY and CDR2 SYGVKD.

Of note for this clone: Other DNA sequences in this specimen translate into the identical CDR3. This rearrangement joins TRBV2 to TRBJ2-5; D gene uncertain. This CDR3 is 11 amino acids long. CDR1 is SNHLY, CDR2 FYNNEI, per germline. V was shortened by 2 bases and J by 4 bases, with 2 bases between the two germline ends. Written as DNA, the CDR3 is TGTGCCAGCAGTGAAATAGAGACCCAGTACTTC. The encoded protein is CASSEIETQYF.

The chain carries TRBV6-1 and TRBJ1-6, with 8 nucleotides matching TRBD1. The V gene end was trimmed by 8 bases and the J gene end by 8 bases; junction bases not matched to a gene: 11. The CDR3 covers 15 residues. Looked up from germline, CDR1 is MNHNS and CDR2 is SASEGT. The CDR3 sequence: CASGRTGIVDSPLHF. The CDR3 bases are TGTGCCAGCGGACGGACAGGGATAGTCGATTCACCCCTCCACTTT.